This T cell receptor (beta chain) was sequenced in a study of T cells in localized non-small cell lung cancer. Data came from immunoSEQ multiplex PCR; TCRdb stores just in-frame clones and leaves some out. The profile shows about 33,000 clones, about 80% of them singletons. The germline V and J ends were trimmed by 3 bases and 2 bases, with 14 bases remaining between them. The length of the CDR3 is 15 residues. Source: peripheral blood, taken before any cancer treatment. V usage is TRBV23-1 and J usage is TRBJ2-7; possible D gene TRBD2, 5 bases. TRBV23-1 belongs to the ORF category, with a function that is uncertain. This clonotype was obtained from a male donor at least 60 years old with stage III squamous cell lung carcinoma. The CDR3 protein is CASSQYEGSTYEQYF. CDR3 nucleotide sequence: TGCGCCAGCAGTCAGTACGAGGGCAGTACCTACGAGCAGTACTTC.